One and the same sample provided the 29 T cell receptor beta chains below, sequenced in a study of blood T cell repertoires in COVID-19. The repertoire was sequenced with immunoSEQ multiplex PCR; TCRdb's copy has only in-frame clones and lacks some. Counted here are 310,000 or so clones, roughly 90% occurring once; the ten biggest clones make up about 9.8%. The material sequenced was PBMCs or T cells enriched from blood (not recorded which). These receptors all stem from a woman aged 18-35 years who had recovered from COVID-19.

The rearrangement links TRBV5-8 to TRBJ1-2, with 7 bases aligning to TRBD1. V lost 4 bases, J lost 5 bases, and 8 bases stayed unmatched. Germline-derived CDR1 and CDR2 are SGHTS and YDEGEE. The CDR3 covers 14 residues. CDR3 coding DNA: TGTGCCAGCAGCCGCGGGACAGAACTATATGGCTACACCTTC. It is translated as CASSRGTELYGYTF.

The chain recombines TRBV15 with TRBJ2-1; 11 nucleotides match TRBD2. Germline V CDR1 and CDR2: LNHNV, YYDKDF (reference sequence). The CDR3 contains 17 residues. Trimming cost V 0 bases and J 4 bases; bases outside gene matches: 5. DNA for the CDR3: TGTGCCACCAGCAGAGATGTTGGGACTAGCGGATACAATGAGCAGTTCTTC. Amino acid sequence: CATSRDVGTSGYNEQFF.

The chain has TRBV11-2 and TRBJ1-1; 8 bases fit TRBD1. The ends lost 5 bases at V and 11 bases at J; junction bases unmatched: 10. Germline assignment: CDR1 SGHAT and CDR2 FQNNGV. This CDR3 has 13 residues. CDR3 amino acids: CASSPPGTGEAFF. Here the CDR3 DNA reads TGTGCCAGCAGCCCCCCCGGGACAGGAGAGGCTTTCTTT.

This clone has only one observation. V is TRBV5-6 and J is TRBJ1-2; unclear D gene. Germline values: CDR1 SGHDT, CDR2 YYEEEE. Trimming stripped 2 bases from V and 1 base from J, with 21 bases between. The CDR3 sequence is 18 residues long. This CDR3 is CASSLGGPRAESNYGYTF. The CDR3 DNA sequence: TGTGCCAGCAGCTTAGGAGGGCCCCGGGCGGAGAGTAACTATGGCTACACCTTC.

The J gene is TRBJ1-2, the V gene TRBV7-2; D is unclear. CDR1 and CDR2 from the germline V gene are SGHTA and FQGNSA. V was trimmed by 1 base and J by 5 bases, leaving 11 bases between them. The CDR3 is 14 residues long. The CDR3 here is CASSLDAGTYGYTF. The DNA of the CDR3 is TGTGCCAGCAGCTTAGACGCAGGAACTTATGGCTACACCTTC.

This clone was counted a single time. The chain carries TRBV7-4 and TRBJ1-4, with 7 bases matching TRBD1. The CDR3 loop spans 14 amino acids. Germline lookup yields CDR1 SGHVT and CDR2 SQSDAQ. With 5 bases clipped from V and 8 bases from J, the junction kept 8 bases outside the gene matches. CDR3 bases: TGTGCCAGCAGCCGGACCGGGACAGAAGAAAAACTGTTTTTT. This sequence encodes CASSRTGTEEKLFF.

The chain links TRBV19 to TRBJ1-4, with D possibly TRBD1 on 6 matching bases. CDR1 and CDR2 (germline): LNHDA, SQIVND (reference sequence). This CDR3 comprises 15 residues. Trimming took 4 bases from V and 0 from J, leaving 9 bases between them. This chain's CDR3 is CASSSSGATNEKLFF. The CDR3 DNA reads as TGTGCCAGTAGTAGCTCAGGGGCAACTAATGAAAAACTGTTTTTT.

The genes are TRBV2 and TRBJ2-1, with D possibly matching TRBD1 (5 bases). The V and J ends lost 6 bases and 4 bases respectively, with 7 bases between them. The CDR3 has 12 residues. Germline assignment: CDR1 SNHLY and CDR2 FYNNEI. CDR3 in amino acids: CASRDIYNEQFF. The CDR3 DNA follows: TGTGCCAGCAGGGACATTTACAATGAGCAGTTCTTC.

The sample holds one count of this clone. In DNA form, the CDR3 reads TGCGCCAGCCGTTGGGCCGCTAGCGGGGGGGCCTATGAGCAGTTCTTC. Translated, it gives CASRWAASGGAYEQFF. The chain joins TRBV5-1 to TRBJ2-1; TRBD2 agrees at 12 bases. J was trimmed by 8 bases and V by 7 bases; bases with no gene match: 13. This CDR3 is 16 amino acids long. Germline V gene lookup returns CDR1 SGHRS and CDR2 YFSETQ.

The chain joins TRBV2 to TRBJ1-2, with D maybe TRBD1 (5 bases). V was pared by 4 bases and J by 4 bases, with 16 bases between. This CDR3 region has 15 residues. Germline CDR1 SNHLY, CDR2 FYNNEI. The CDR3 bases are TGTGCCAGCAGTGGGAACGGGGGTGGAAGCTATGGCTACACCTTC. This sequence encodes CASSGNGGGSYGYTF.

The chain recombines TRBV28 with TRBJ1-5, with TRBD1 matching over 7 bases. Per germline, CDR1 MDHEN and CDR2 SYDVKM. This CDR3 region has 15 residues. V trimming: 6 bases; J trimming: 2 bases; junction bases outside the gene matches: 7. This CDR3 is CASRLQGVGNQPQHF. CDR3 nucleotides: TGTGCCAGCAGACTCCAGGGGGTAGGCAATCAGCCCCAGCATTTT.

V gene TRBV28 combines with J gene TRBJ1-1; possible D gene TRBD1, 6 bases. The CDR3 is 13 residues long. V was cut by 6 bases and J by 3 bases, with 11 bases left in between. Germline values: CDR1 MDHEN, CDR2 SYDVKM. The CDR3 spells CASRWGRDTEAFF. The DNA of the CDR3 is TGTGCCAGCAGGTGGGGGCGAGACACTGAAGCTTTCTTT. Based on the CDR3 plus reference TRBV28 and TRBJ1-1, the full variable domain is DVKVTQSSRYLVKRTGEKVFLECVQDMDHENMFWYRQDPGLGLRLIYFSYDVKMKEKGDIPEGYSVSREKKERFSLILESASTNQTSMYLCASRWGRDTEAFFGQGTRLTVV.

The chain combines TRBV29-1 with TRBJ1-2; possible D gene TRBD1, 6 bases. Trimming removed 8 bases at V and 2 bases at J, with 12 bases between. From germline, CDR1 is SQVTM and CDR2 ANQGSEA. The CDR3 is made up of 12 amino acids. CDR3 loop: CSIIQGNYGYTF. The CDR3 nucleotides are TGCAGCATAATACAGGGAAACTATGGCTACACCTTC.

V is TRBV30 and J is TRBJ1-4; no reliable D call. Germline V gene data show CDR1 as GTSNPN and CDR2 as SVGIG (reference sequence). V lost 5 bases and J lost 5, with 12 bases in between. The CDR3 runs 13 residues. The CDR3 nucleotides are TGTGCCTGGTGTAGTGGGCGCAATGAAAAACTGTTTTTT. This codes for CAWCSGRNEKLFF. The full variable domain, completed using reference TRBV30 and TRBJ1-4, is SQTIHQWPATLVQPVGSPLSLECTVEGTSNPNLYWYRQAAGRGLQLLFYSVGIGQISSEVPQNLSASRPQDRQFILSSKKLLLSDSGFYLCAWCSGRNEKLFFGSGTQLSVL.

The chain is built from TRBV27 and TRBJ1-6; tentative D call: TRBD1 (5 bases). V shed 5 bases and J shed 8 bases, with 13 bases lying between them. Germline-derived CDR1 and CDR2 are MNHEY and SMNVEV (reference sequence). The length of the CDR3 is 14 residues. The CDR3 sequence is CASSLYGGDSPLHF. The CDR3 nucleotides read TGTGCCAGCAGTCTCTACGGAGGGGATTCACCCCTCCACTTT.

The chain is built from TRBV5-8 and TRBJ1-3, with D perhaps TRBD1 (5 bases). Trimming cost V 1 base and J 0 bases, with 8 bases left between them. The CDR3 extends over 15 amino acids. Germline V lookup: CDR1 SGHTS, CDR2 YDEGEE. DNA for the CDR3: TGTGCCAGCAGCTTGCGCGGGACCTCTGGAAACACCATATATTTT. Amino acids: CASSLRGTSGNTIYF.

V usage is TRBV7-9 and J usage is TRBJ1-2, with 7 bases matching TRBD1. The V and J ends lost 5 bases and 8 bases, in that order; junction bases with no gene match: 11. The CDR3 totals 14 residues. CDR1 and CDR2 from the germline V gene are SEHNR and FQNEAQ (reference sequence). The chain's CDR3 is CASSQHDRVRGYTF. Written as DNA, the CDR3 is TGTGCCAGCAGCCAACATGACAGGGTCCGAGGCTACACCTTC.

The sample holds one count of this clone. This chain uses TRBV5-4 with TRBJ2-7, with TRBD1 identical over 7 bases. V lost 0 bases, J lost 2 bases, and 5 bases stayed unmatched. This CDR3 is 15 amino acids long. The germline V gene encodes CDR1 SGHNT and CDR2 YYREEE (reference sequence). For the CDR3, the DNA is TGTGCCAGCAGCTTGGATTTGCAGGGGGCCTACGAGCAGTACTTC. Translated: CASSLDLQGAYEQYF.

The chain couples TRBV6-2 or TRBV6-3 to TRBJ2-4; D gene unclear. The CDR3 has 14 residues. Germline CDR1 MNHEY, CDR2 SVGEGT. The V end lost 5 bases, the J end lost 0 bases, and 8 bases lay between the germline ends. This CDR3 reads CASSDWLAKNIQYF. The DNA for the CDR3 is TGTGCCAGCAGTGACTGGCTAGCCAAAAACATTCAGTACTTC.

This clone was counted many times. The same CDR3 arises from other DNA sequences in this sample as well. This chain links TRBV28 with TRBJ1-5; D perhaps matches TRBD1 (6 bases). V was cut by 5 bases and J by 3 bases, with 8 bases left in between. The germline V gene has CDR1 MDHEN and CDR2 SYDVKM. The CDR3 runs 13 residues. The CDR3 DNA is TGTGCCAGCAGTAGGACAGTCAATCAGCCCCAGCATTTT. Protein sequence: CASSRTVNQPQHF. The entire variable domain, with the rest obtained from reference TRBV28 and TRBJ1-5, is as follows: DVKVTQSSRYLVKRTGEKVFLECVQDMDHENMFWYRQDPGLGLRLIYFSYDVKMKEKGDIPEGYSVSREKKERFSLILESASTNQTSMYLCASSRTVNQPQHFGDGTRLSIL.

This chain joins TRBV28 and TRBJ1-2, with a weak D call TRBD1 (6 bases). The CDR3 extends over 14 amino acids. The V end lost 3 bases, the J end lost 3 bases, and 11 bases lay between the germline ends. Germline V gene sequence: CDR1 MDHEN, CDR2 SYDVKM. The chain's CDR3 is CASSLSGTYYGYTF. The CDR3 region has the DNA TGTGCCAGCAGTTTGTCCGGGACATACTATGGCTACACCTTC.

This rearrangement joins TRBV5-5 to TRBJ1-2; TRBD1 agrees at 12 bases. V was pared by 1 base and J by 9 bases, with 10 bases of the junction left unmatched. Germline assignment: CDR1 SGHKS and CDR2 YYEKEE (reference sequence). The CDR3 length is 16 residues. The CDR3 is CASSLSPSGQGASYTF. The DNA for the CDR3 is TGTGCCAGCAGCTTGTCCCCATCGGGACAGGGGGCCAGCTACACCTTC. The whole variable domain, filled in from reference TRBV5-5 and TRBJ1-2, reads DAGVTQSPTHLIKTRGQQVTLRCSPISGHKSVSWYQQVLGQGPQFIFQYYEKEERGRGNFPDRFSARQFPNYSSELNVNALLLGDSALYLCASSLSPSGQGASYTFGSGTRLTVV.

This clone was observed at least ten times. The chain links TRBV4-3 to TRBJ1-2; D remains ambiguous. This CDR3 comprises 15 residues. Trimming took off 0 bases at V and 3 bases at J, with 11 bases between the two ends. In germline, CDR1 is LGHNA, CDR2 YSLEER. The CDR3 DNA reads as TGCGCCAGCAGCCAAGATCTTTGGGGAGACTATGGCTACACCTTC. It specifies CASSQDLWGDYGYTF.

The chain uses TRBV10-1 and TRBJ2-1, with 9 positions matching TRBD2. Germline CDR1 and CDR2: WNHNN and SYGVQD (reference sequence). Trimming took 8 bases from V and 5 from J; bases not matched to a gene: 10. The CDR3 is 15 residues long. The CDR3 DNA reads TGCGCCAGCCAAACAGCGGGGGGCGGGGACAATGAGCAGTTCTTC. Amino acid sequence: CASQTAGGGDNEQFF.

The chain links TRBV21-1 to TRBJ2-2; the DNA was not compared with TRBD2, the D call given in the table. TRBV21-1 is marked as a pseudogene. The CDR3 consists of 17 residues. CDR3 protein: CASSKSRLAGTTGELFF. The DNA for the CDR3 is TGTGCCAGCAGCAAAAGTCGACTAGCGGGGACAACCGGGGAGCTGTTTTTT.

This clone has only one observation. J is TRBJ2-7 and V is TRBV6-5; 9 nucleotides match TRBD1. CDR3 length: 14 residues. V lost 4 bases to trimming and J lost 1 base; unmatched junction nucleotides: 2. Germline CDR1 is MNHEY and CDR2 is SVGAGI. CDR3 bases: TGTGCCAGCAGTTGGGGGACAGGGTCCTACGAGCAGTACTTC. Protein sequence: CASSWGTGSYEQYF.

The V call is TRBV9, the J call TRBJ2-3, with 8 nucleotides matching TRBD2. The CDR3 spans 14 residues. With 2 bases clipped from V and 6 bases from J, the junction kept 5 bases outside the gene matches. Looked up from germline, CDR1 is SGDLS and CDR2 is YYNGEE. CDR3 DNA: TGTGCCAGCAGCGTCAGCGGGGGAGAGGATACGCAGTATTTT. Amino acid sequence: CASSVSGGEDTQYF.

The chain is built from TRBV11-2 and TRBJ1-6; 8 nucleotides match TRBD1. CDR3 length: 15 residues. After removal of 0 bases from V and 10 bases from J, the junction contained 5 bases not matched to a gene. The germline gives CDR1 SGHAT, CDR2 FQNNGV. The CDR3 here is CASSLEGQEESPLHF. In DNA, the CDR3 is TGTGCCAGCAGCTTAGAGGGACAGGAAGAATCACCCCTCCACTTT.

In this sample, this clone turned up once. The J gene is TRBJ2-2, the V gene TRBV7-6; possible D gene TRBD1, 6 bases. The CDR3 contains 16 residues. Germline V CDR1 and CDR2: SGHVS, FNYEAQ. V gave up 4 bases and J gave up 3 bases, with 15 bases separating them. CDR3 coding DNA: TGTGCCAGCAGCTCCCGACAGGTTCCGCACACCGGGGAGCTGTTTTTT. Amino acids: CASSSRQVPHTGELFF.